This T cell receptor (beta chain) was sequenced during a study of CD4 T cells in relation to SARS-CoV-2 and coronaviruses (dated by TCRdb to the early 2020s). A note on the overall study: In the ViraFEST assay, PBMCs were cultured with antigen for about eleven days, after which TCR beta CDR3s were sequenced to identify antigen-specific clonal expansions. An HIV-1 Nef peptide pool or a culture without peptide was used as the negative reference condition. Using patient-derived lymphoblastoid cell lines, the shared crossreactive spike epitopes were mapped to their HLA restriction. The study assessed, at the TCR clonotype level, memory CD4+ T cell crossreactivity between SARS-CoV-2 and common cold coronavirus spike proteins. The Adaptive Biotechnologies TCR-sequencing kit was used for samples from a few pre-COVID donors and for the naive versus memory experiments, whereas the other data were Illumina-based. A different, Illumina-based TCR-beta assay was used to sequence expansion assays from other donors in the study.

CDR1 and CDR2 (MDHEN, SYDVKM) derive from the germline V gene. Deletion took 8 bases off V and 0 bases off J, with a span of 11 bases between the germline ends. Including the terminal cysteine and phenylalanine, the CDR3 comprises 14 residues. Only CDR3 DNA remains: 42 bases, in frame from the first base. CD4+ T cells from unexposed donors were collected before the COVID-19 pandemic (2011-2018). The EasySep CD4+ T cell isolation kit was used to isolate CD4+ T cells once the cultures had run for roughly 10 days. As cell numbers permitted, CD4+ T cells from unexposed donors were tested for reactivity to SARS-CoV-2 S and N and to four common cold coronavirus spike pools. PBMCs were cultured at over 1.5 million per well in IMDM supplemented with 5% human AB serum and approximately 9.8 IU/ml IL-2. Half of the culture medium was replaced with fresh IL-2-containing medium on days 3 and 7. In general, triplicate replicate wells were used for every peptide culture condition. The leukapheresis product for the unexposed donors was obtained through commercial purchase. PBMCs were isolated from leukapheresis product or whole blood by Ficoll-Paque PLUS gradient centrifugation. PBMCs were either used fresh in the expansion assay or cryopreserved at -140 degrees C. The QIAamp Micro DNA Kit was used to extract genomic DNA from the CD4+ T cells.

Receptor libraries were prepared by the immunoSEQ multiplex PCR assay. For the original study's pipeline: Preprocessing removed nonproductive sequences and CDR3s not starting with C, not ending with F or W, or shorter than 7 amino acids. The MANAFEST web app was used to call antigen-specific clonotypes on the basis of expansion compared with the reference and with other culture wells. A clone was considered positive if the clone showed significant expansion compared with the reference culture in 2 of 3 replicate wells at an FDR below 0.05. For a clone to be considered positive, significant expansion relative to all other tandem wells and an odds ratio above 5 were also required. Pairwise Levenshtein distance, computed with the stringdist R package after three terminal residues were trimmed from each end, was used as the measure of CDR3 homology. TCRdb re-hosts the immuneACCESS table, in-frame sequences only. Its copies lack some clones; in the studies checked, an unresolved V gene accounts for under half of them, and the cause for the rest is not known. V and J calls and clone size come straight from that table; D and trimming were deduced from the DNA. For this sample the table gives about 29,000 clones, of which around 84% were detected only once. Clones ranked in the top ten supply approximately 20% of the sample.

A note on this clone: What antigen it recognizes has not been identified. No base qualities exist here, and no much larger clone lies one base off it.

Broader findings and caveats from the paper: Because no donor provided both pre-pandemic and post-infection samples, tracing the source of pre-existing responses was limited. Approximately 69% of donors had memory CD4+ clonotypes that crossrecognized SARS-CoV-2 and at least one common cold coronavirus spike. Crossreactive clones showed significantly weaker SARS-CoV-2-driven expansion than monoreactive clones, consistent with antigenic imprinting. Small numbers of patients and of tested TCRs were a limitation of the study. Since the crossreactivity analysis centred on spike protein, crossreactivity against other viral proteins was not assessed.

This sequence was found in a human donor in good health. The chain uses TRBV28 and TRBJ1-3, with the identity of the D gene unclear. Sequenced sample: CD4+ T cells from PBMCs, cultured in vitro. For the CDR3, the sequence is CASFSRDSGNTIYF. The DNA sequence is TGTGCCAGCTTCAGCCGGGACTCTGGAAACACCATATATTTT.